This T cell receptor (beta chain) was sequenced in a study of T-cell memory formation after mild COVID-19. General study points: Shrinking CD4+ clones resided mostly in CM and EM, and CD8+ ones in EMRA. Clones shrinking from day 15 to 85 showed even CD4/CD8 mixes; later expanders tilted CD4+. The finding that pre-infection memory included some responding clones suggested that cross-reactive memory joined.

This clonotype was found a few times. What it recognizes is unknown. cDNA libraries for TCR alpha and TCR beta, carrying sample barcodes and UMIs, came from 5'RACE with constant-segment primers. TCRdb independently ran MiXCR on the 5' RACE reads; one entry per CDR3 protein. The profile covers 150,000 to 200,000 distinct CDR3 sequences, with roughly 14% appearing a single time and 11% to 15% taken by the ten largest. This CDR3 contains 14 residues. V shed 4 bases, J shed 4 bases, and the junction held 4 bases outside the gene matches. Germline V gene sequence: CDR1 SEHNR, CDR2 FQNEAQ (reference sequence).

The chain couples TRBV7-9 to TRBJ2-5; 9 nucleotides align to TRBD1. The clonotype comes from an adult woman who had mild COVID-19 (a few samples of this study predate the infection). Cell type and time point are not known. Sequenced sample: PBMCs or a T cell subset sorted from them (not recorded which). CDR3 sequence reads: CASSWGQGGETQYF. The CDR3 DNA sequence: TGTGCCAGCAGCTGGGGACAGGGCGGAGAGACCCAGTACTTC.